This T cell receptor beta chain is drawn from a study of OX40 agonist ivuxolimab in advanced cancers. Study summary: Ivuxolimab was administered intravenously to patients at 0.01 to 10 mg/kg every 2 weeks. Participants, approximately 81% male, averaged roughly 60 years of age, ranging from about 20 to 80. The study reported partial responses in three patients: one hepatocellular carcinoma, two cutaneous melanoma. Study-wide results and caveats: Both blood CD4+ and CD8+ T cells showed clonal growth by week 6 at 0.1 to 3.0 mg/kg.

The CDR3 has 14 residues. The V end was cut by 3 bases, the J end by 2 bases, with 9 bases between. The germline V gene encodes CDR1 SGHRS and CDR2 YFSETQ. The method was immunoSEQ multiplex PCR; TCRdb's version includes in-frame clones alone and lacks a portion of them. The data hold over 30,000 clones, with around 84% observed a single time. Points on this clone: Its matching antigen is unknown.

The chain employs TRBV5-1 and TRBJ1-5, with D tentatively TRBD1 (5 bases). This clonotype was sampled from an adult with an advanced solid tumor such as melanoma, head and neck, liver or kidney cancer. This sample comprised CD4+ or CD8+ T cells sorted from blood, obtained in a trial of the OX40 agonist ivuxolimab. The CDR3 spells CASSYQGGNQPQHF. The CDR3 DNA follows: TGCGCCAGCAGCTACCAGGGTGGCAATCAGCCCCAGCATTTT.